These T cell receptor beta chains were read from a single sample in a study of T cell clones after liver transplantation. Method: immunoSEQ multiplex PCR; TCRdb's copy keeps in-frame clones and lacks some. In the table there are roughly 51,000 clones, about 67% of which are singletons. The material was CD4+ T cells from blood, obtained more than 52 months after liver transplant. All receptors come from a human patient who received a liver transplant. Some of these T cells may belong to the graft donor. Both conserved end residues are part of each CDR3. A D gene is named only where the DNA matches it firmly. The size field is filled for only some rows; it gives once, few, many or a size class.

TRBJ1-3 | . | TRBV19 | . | TGTGCCAGTGGGCTCGGAAACACCATATATTTT | CASGLGNTIYF
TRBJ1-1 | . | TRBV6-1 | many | TGTGCCAGCAGTGTCAGGGAATTCGACACTGAAGCTTTCTTT | CASSVREFDTEAFF
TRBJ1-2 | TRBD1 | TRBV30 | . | TGTGCCTGGAGTGTTCTCCGGGACAGGGCTCGCGGTGGCTACACCTTC | CAWSVLRDRARGGYTF
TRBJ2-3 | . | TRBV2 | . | TGTGCCAGCAGCTCCGGGACGCACACAGATACGCAGTATTTT | CASSSGTHTDTQYF
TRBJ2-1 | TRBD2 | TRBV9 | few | TGTGCCAGCAGCTCCGGGACTAGTCTTCTACATGAGCAGTTCTTC | CASSSGTSLLHEQFF
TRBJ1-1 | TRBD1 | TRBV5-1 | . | TGCGCCAGCAGCTCAACAGGGGGCGTGAGCACTGAAGCTTTCTTT | CASSSTGGVSTEAFF
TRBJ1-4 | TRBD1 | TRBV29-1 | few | TGCAGCGTTGAAGGGACAGGGAAGGGTGAAAAACTGTTTTTT | CSVEGTGKGEKLFF
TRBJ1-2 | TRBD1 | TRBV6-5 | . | TGTGCCAGCAGGCGCGGGACAGGGGGCAACTATGGCTACACCTTC | CASRRGTGGNYGYTF
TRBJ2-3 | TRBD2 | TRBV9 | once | TGTGCCAGCAGCGTAGAAGCGGGGGCTTCAGATACGCAGTATTTT | CASSVEAGASDTQYF
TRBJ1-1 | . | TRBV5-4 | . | TGTGCCAGCAGCTTGCTTTCGGGGAACACTGAAGCTTTCTTT | CASSLLSGNTEAFF
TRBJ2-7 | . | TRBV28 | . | TGTGCCAGCAGTTTAGCGGGGGCGGTCTCCTACGAGCAGTACTTC | CASSLAGAVSYEQYF